Included here is one T cell receptor (beta chain) sequence, with context. The antigen remains unidentified. Germline assignment: CDR1 PRHDT and CDR2 FYEKMQ (reference sequence). The CDR3 loop spans 16 amino acids. V lost 2 bases and J lost 2; bases outside the gene matches: 5. The data were obtained in a study of radiation and T cells in renal cell carcinoma. The study, taken as a whole, reports: From baseline, blood top tumor clonotypes peaked at 2 weeks post-radiation. Pretreatment tumor biopsies were lacking, so baseline clonotypes are unknown.

Using immunoSEQ multiplex PCR, the repertoire was profiled, and TCRdb retains in-frame clones only, with some absent. Of some 150,000 clones listed, about 86% were seen once; the top ten hold about 17%. Time point in this sample: blood 4 weeks post-SBRT, at nephrectomy. This sample's treatment: 15 Gy SBRT to primary tumor, nephrectomy 4 weeks later. The receptor's source is a woman in her fifties or sixties with renal cell carcinoma. Specimen: blood, collected from a patient whose treatment included radiotherapy and nephrectomy. The chain links TRBV13 to TRBJ2-3; 9 positions agree with TRBD2. Here the CDR3 DNA reads TGTGCCAGCAGCTTAAGCTCTAGCGGGGCCACAGATACGCAGTATTTT. This codes for CASSLSSSGATDTQYF.